The 15 T cell receptor beta chains below all came from one sample that was sequenced in a study of T cell repertoires in cytomegalovirus infection. TCRdb re-derived calls from the reads in MiXCR, one entry per CDR3 protein. The data contain a few hundred thousand distinct CDR3 sequences, over 7.5% of them singletons. Sequencing was performed on PBMCs. The source of these receptors is a human donor in good health (CMV status not recorded). Some clones in this sample may be carry-over from other donors' samples.

Details on this clonotype: A much larger clone differs by one base, so this may be a read error. The chain is built from TRBV4-1 and TRBJ2-1; D could derive from TRBD1 or TRBD2 (6 bases each). The V end was cut by 4 bases, the J end by 1 base, with 14 bases between. The CDR3 sequence is 16 residues long. Looked up from germline, CDR1 is MGHRA and CDR2 is YSYEKL. The CDR3 loop is CASSPLGGPSYNEQFF. The CDR3 DNA reads as TGCGCCAGCAGCCCCTTGGGGGGCCCGTCCTACAATGAGCAGTTCTTC.

This clonotype was seen a few times. V gene TRBV7-8 combines with J gene TRBJ1-4; 7 bases agree with TRBD1. The CDR3 consists of 14 residues. Unmatched junction bases numbered 5, after V lost 4 bases and J lost 6 bases. Germline V gene lookup returns CDR1 SGHVS and CDR2 FQNEAQ. The CDR3 DNA reads TGTGCCAGCAGCTCAGGGGGGGCCTATGAAAAACTGTTTTTT. It specifies CASSSGGAYEKLFF.

Here the CDR3 DNA reads TGTGCCAGCAGCTTAGGAGCGGTCATCATGAACACTGAAGCTTTCTTT. It yields the protein CASSLGAVIMNTEAFF. The chain carries TRBV11-2 and TRBJ1-1, with D uncertain. The CDR3 spans 16 residues. Germline CDR1 is SGHAT and CDR2 is FQNNGV. V was cut by 1 base and J by 0 bases, with 12 bases left in between.

This clonotype has a count of ten or more. The chain is built from TRBV7-2 and TRBJ2-1; 9 nucleotides match TRBD2. CDR3 length equals 13 residues. Germline CDR1 and CDR2: SGHTA and FQGNSA. With V trimmed by 5 bases and J by 12 bases, 8 bases remained unmatched. The CDR3 DNA follows: TGTGCCAGCAGCCTGCATAGCGGGAGTTCGCAGTTCTTC. Translated, it gives CASSLHSGSSQFF. The whole variable domain, remainder taken from reference TRBV7-2 and TRBJ2-1, is GAGVSQSPSNKVTEKGKDVELRCDPISGHTALYWYRQSLGQGLEFLIYFQGNSAPDKSGLPSDRFSAERTGGSVSTLTIQRTQQEDSAVYLCASSLHSGSSQFFGPGTRLTVL.

This rearrangement joins TRBV27 to TRBJ2-7; 7 bases are a match to TRBD2. This CDR3 comprises 15 residues. V trimming: 6 bases; J trimming: 3 bases; junction bases outside the gene matches: 11. Germline assignment: CDR1 MNHEY and CDR2 SMNVEV (reference sequence). In DNA, the CDR3 is TGTGCCAGCAGCCGGGGGGTCATGGATTACTACGAGCAGTACTTC. It yields the protein CASSRGVMDYYEQYF.

This clonotype was seen repeatedly, ten times or more. The rearrangement uses TRBV7-2 and TRBJ2-1, with D perhaps TRBD1 or TRBD2 (6 bases each). Germline loops: CDR1 SGHTA, CDR2 FQGNSA. The CDR3 contains 14 residues. Trimming cost V 5 bases and J 5 bases, with 13 bases left between them. CDR3 coding DNA: TGTGCCAGCAGCCCCCTAGGGGGGAACAATGAGCAGTTCTTC. It yields the protein CASSPLGGNNEQFF.

In the case of this clonotype: A much larger clone differs from this one at a single base, so this may be a read error. The chain carries TRBV7-9 and TRBJ2-5; TRBD2 agrees at 12 bases. Germline loops: CDR1 SEHNR, CDR2 FQNEAQ (reference sequence). This CDR3 is built from 17 residues. The DNA of the CDR3 is TGTGCCAGCAGCTTGACTAGCGGGGGAGCTTTAGCCGAGACCAAGTACTTC. It specifies CASSLTSGGALAETKYF.

There are a few counts of this clonotype. The chain is built from TRBV7-9 and TRBJ1-6, with D unresolved. Trimming stripped 1 base from V and 11 bases from J, with 6 bases between. The CDR3 runs 12 residues. Germline lookup yields CDR1 SEHNR and CDR2 FQNEAQ (reference sequence). The CDR3 nucleotides are TGTGCCAGCAGCTTAGGACCGGCACCCCTCCACTTT. Its translation is CASSLGPAPLHF.

This clonotype came up a few times. This chain uses TRBV20-1 with TRBJ2-1; 15 bases are shared with TRBD2. V was pared by 3 bases and J by 14 bases, with 11 bases of the junction left unmatched. Germline V CDR1 and CDR2: DFQATT, SNEGSKA (reference sequence). This CDR3 is 15 amino acids long. For the CDR3, the DNA is TGCAGTGCTAGCCTCGGACTAGCGGGGGGGGGGGCCGAGTTCTTC. Its protein is CSASLGLAGGGAEFF.

This clonotype has ten or more counts. The V and J genes are TRBV7-9 and TRBJ2-3, with D unresolved. This CDR3 spans 13 amino acids. V was clipped by 4 bases and J by 3 bases, with 8 bases between them. Germline V CDR1 and CDR2: SEHNR, FQNEAQ (reference sequence). CDR3 DNA: TGTGCCAGCAGCTATTACGGGACAGATACGCAGTATTTT. It encodes CASSYYGTDTQYF.

This clonotype was seen repeatedly, ten times or more. The chain joins TRBV20-1 to TRBJ2-7; TRBD1 aligns across 8 bases. Germline V CDR1 and CDR2: DFQATT, SNEGSKA (reference sequence). V was pared by 6 bases and J by 6 bases, with 10 bases of the junction left unmatched. The CDR3 contains 13 residues. The CDR3 is CSALGQGAAEQYF. DNA for the CDR3: TGCAGTGCCCTCGGGCAGGGGGCAGCCGAGCAGTACTTC.

The genes are TRBV12-3 or TRBV12-4 and TRBJ2-7; 8 bases line up with TRBD1. This CDR3 spans 14 amino acids. The ends lost 1 base at V and 2 bases at J; junction bases unmatched: 1. CDR3 in amino acids: CASSLGTGPYEQYF. The DNA for the CDR3 is TGTGCCAGCAGTTTAGGGACAGGGCCCTACGAGCAGTACTTC.

At least ten counts were recorded for this clonotype. The chain couples TRBV6-1 to TRBJ2-1; D is perhaps TRBD2 (5 bases). The CDR3 sequence is 15 residues long. Trimming stripped 6 bases from V and 0 bases from J, with 12 bases between. The germline V gene has CDR1 MNHNS and CDR2 SASEGT. The CDR3, as DNA: TGTGCCAGCAGCCCCGCGGGTTACTCCTACAATGAGCAGTTCTTC. Translated: CASSPAGYSYNEQFF.

The gene calls are TRBV20-1 and TRBJ2-2; 11 positions match TRBD2. Looked up from germline, CDR1 is DFQATT and CDR2 is SNEGSKA (reference sequence). The CDR3 length is 17 residues. V lost 1 base, J lost 2 bases, and 6 bases stayed unmatched. This CDR3 is CSARAPGTSGNTGELFF. CDR3 DNA sequence: TGCAGTGCTAGAGCTCCCGGGACTAGCGGAAACACCGGGGAGCTGTTTTTT.

This clonotype was seen many times. The rearrangement links TRBV7-2 to TRBJ2-5; D tentatively reads TRBD1 or TRBD2 (6 bases each). The CDR3 has 17 amino acids. The V end was cut by 2 bases, the J end by 5 bases, with 21 bases between. In germline, CDR1 is SGHTA, CDR2 FQGNSA. CDR3 in DNA: TGTGCCAGCAGCTTATCAGCTGTAGGGGGGAGAGGGGAGACCCAGTACTTC. Encoded protein: CASSLSAVGGRGETQYF.